This T cell receptor (beta chain) was profiled in a study of OX40 agonist ivuxolimab in advanced cancers. The wider study: As their treatment, patients were administered ivuxolimab, an agonistic anti-OX40 (CD134) antibody. Partial responses were achieved by three patients, of whom one had hepatocellular carcinoma and two had cutaneous melanoma.

Trimming removed 2 bases from V and 5 bases from J, with 15 bases in between. This CDR3 spans 16 amino acids. Germline loops: CDR1 SGHVS, CDR2 FQNEAQ. TCRdb's table, derived via immunoSEQ multiplex PCR, lists solely in-frame clones and lacks some. In the table there are around 110,000 clones, just over 90% of which are singletons. Blood draws occurred at baseline, cycle 4 day 1, and cycle 7 day 1. This TCR was sampled from an adult with an advanced solid tumor such as melanoma, head and neck, liver or kidney cancer. The material sequenced was CD4+ or CD8+ T cells sorted from blood, taken in a trial of the OX40 agonist ivuxolimab. This chain joins TRBV7-8 and TRBJ1-4; a possible D gene is TRBD1 (5 bases). CDR3 amino acids: CASSLRGGRGNEKLFF. The CDR3 bases are TGTGCCAGCAGCTTACGGGGAGGACGGGGGAATGAAAAACTGTTTTTT.